This paragraph covers one TCR beta chain sequence. Its antigen is unknown. No base-level quality is on record; no much larger clone is a single base apart. Other DNA sequences in this specimen translate into the identical CDR3. Using the deep immunoSEQ assay, TCR CDR3 regions were amplified from genomic DNA by multiplex PCR. For each cell subset, the extracted genomic DNA was distributed evenly across all wells of several immunoSEQ 96-well plates, and each plate served as one replicate. For sorted subsets, 200 to 250 ng of genomic DNA, equivalent to tens of thousands of T cell genomes, went into each replicate PCR. The purified libraries were quantified using a Qubit 3.0 fluorometer, sized with a Bioanalyzer 2100, and then quantified again using the KAPA Library Quantification kit. Every immunoSEQ 96-well plate was sequenced on a dedicated single-read 150-cycle Illumina NextSeq 550 flow cell. Concerning the study's data processing: The immunoSEQ output contained only junctional sequences without quality scores, so filtering could not match that applied to full-length reads. Sequences were annotated with PyIR, a Python wrapper for IgBLAST v1.9, using IMGT germline references to assign V/J genes and CDR3. Reads with weak V/J assignments (E-value above 1e-6), missing CDR3, stop codons, out-of-frame junctions, or ambiguous translated residues were removed. V3J clonotypes were defined by identical inferred V gene, J gene, and CDR3 amino acid sequence. Percentage overlap between repertoires was calculated by dividing the number of shared unique clonotypes by the size of the smaller repertoire. Richness of each repertoire was evaluated using RTK rarefaction, the Chao1 estimator, and Recon v2.1 estimates of unobserved clonotypes. For all TCRbeta clonotypes obtained by the gDNA method from a few donors, generation probabilities were computed with OLGA. The table was pulled from immuneACCESS by TCRdb, which kept in-frame rearrangements only. Such tables lose some clones; where checked, under half of the loss comes from unresolved V genes, and the rest has no known cause. V, J and clone size derive from that table, while D and trimming were established from the DNA sequence. The sample profile shows hundreds of thousands of clones; about two thirds of them were found once. About 1.7% of the sample lies in the top ten.

The CDR3 holds 15 amino acids from the cysteine to the phenylalanine. CDR3 DNA only is kept here, 45 bases in frame from base 1. As encoded in the germline V gene, CDR1 is MDHEN while CDR2 is SYDVKM. V was cut back by 1 base and J by 7 bases, leaving a gap of 17 bases between them. Donors were healthy HIV-negative adults with no recently reported acute infections or vaccinations. All donors were Caucasian adults living in Nashville, Tennessee, USA. CD4+ T cells were enriched by magnetic negative selection; naive cells were then positively selected on CD45RA, and the negative fraction formed the memory subset. After blood collection by leukapheresis, PBMCs were isolated using Ficoll-Histopaque density gradient centrifugation and then cryopreserved in the vapor phase of liquid nitrogen. Analytical flow cytometry was used to check the purity and quantity of every magnetically sorted T cell population. Genomic DNA was isolated from every sorted fraction and measured by UV absorbance on a Nanodrop 2000c.

The data stem from a study of shared clonotypes between healthy human individuals (TCRdb year 2020). In terms of the full investigation: The cohort comprised two women and a few men aged 18 to 49 years. For each donor, CD4 naive and CD4 memory were each given three plates, CD8 naive was given two plates, and CD8 memory was given one plate. Blood TCR repertoires of about 5 healthy adults were deeply sequenced to estimate repertoire size and the extent of clonotype sharing between individuals. Different laboratories and diverse techniques were used to prepare libraries and sequence TCR repertoires, to increase sequencing depth and limit assay-specific biases. Between about 0.8 and 9.5 billion PBMCs per donor were obtained by leukapheresis. Results the study describes overall, beyond this receptor: The small number of donors limited the genetic and exposure-history diversity represented. Compared with non-shared clonotypes, the clonotypes found in all four sorted-subset donors had higher generation probabilities. Estimated clonotype richness was generally larger for naive than for memory subsets. Pairwise subsampling indicated that sequencing depth was expected to affect the degree of clonotype sharing among donors. Only blood was sampled, and tissue TCR repertoires likely differ from those in blood. Incomplete sequencing was indicated by rarefaction of sorted-subset datasets, despite the large sequencing depth. Approximately 5% of naive CD4, approximately 3.7% of naive CD8, 2.3% of memory CD4, and around 0.42% of memory CD8 clonotypes were shared across several donors.

The rearranged segments are TRBV28 and TRBJ2-7; the D segment might be TRBD1 or TRBD2, since each matches 7 bases. The specimen was memory CD4+ T cells sorted from blood. The sample's cell subset or site, from its label and the paper: CD45RA-negative fraction. The receptor was isolated from a woman in her twenties or thirties in good health. Read as DNA, the sequence is TGTGCCAGCAGTTTATCTTCAGGGGGGGCAGGGGAGCAGTACTTC. Its protein reads: CASSLSSGGAGEQYF.